Listed here are 25 T cell receptor beta chains from one sample, sequenced in a study of T cells in Graves' hyperthyroidism and ophthalmopathy. TCR beta CDR3 regions were amplified from RNA transcripts. The HTBI primer set drove a first-round RT-PCR of the TCR CDR3. In TCRdb, the multiplex PCR reads were re-called with MiXCR into one record per CDR3 protein. The sample has 600,000 to 700,000 distinct CDR3 sequences, roughly 14% seen once. Sequencing was carried out using blood. Receptors were obtained from a woman in her thirties or forties with Graves' ophthalmopathy.

The chain has TRBV10-3 and TRBJ2-6; 7 bases are shared with TRBD1. The CDR3 consists of 15 residues. V shed 6 bases, J shed 0 bases, and the junction held 2 bases outside the gene matches. CDR1 and CDR2 (germline): ENHRY, SYGVKD. The CDR3 bases are TGTGCCATCAGGGGACAGAGCTCTGGGGCCAACGTCCTGACTTTC. Amino acids: CAIRGQSSGANVLTF.

In this sample, this clonotype turned up many times. J is TRBJ1-1 and V is TRBV11-2, with D unclear. V was pared by 1 base and J by 1 base, with 7 bases between. CDR1 is SGHAT and CDR2 is FQNNGV in the germline V gene. The length of the CDR3 is 14 residues. The CDR3 sequence is CASSLVSWNTEAFF. As DNA, the CDR3 is TGTGCCAGCAGCTTAGTCTCTTGGAACACTGAAGCTTTCTTT.

This clonotype was observed at least ten times. This chain connects TRBV6-5 to TRBJ1-2, with a possible D match to TRBD1 (5 bases). CDR3 length: 14 residues. The V end was cut by 0 bases, the J end by 2 bases, with 7 bases between. Per germline, CDR1 MNHEY and CDR2 SVGAGI. CDR3 residues: CASSYSEGNYGYTF. For the CDR3, the DNA is TGTGCCAGCAGTTACTCGGAGGGGAACTATGGCTACACCTTC.

In its sample, this clonotype was seen many times. The chain combines TRBV10-3 with TRBJ2-7, with 8 nucleotides matching TRBD2. Germline V CDR1 and CDR2: ENHRY, SYGVKD. The CDR3 extends over 16 amino acids. The V and J ends lost 0 bases and 5 bases, in that order; junction bases with no gene match: 9. This CDR3 reads CAISESPAGVAHEQYF. As DNA, the CDR3 is TGTGCCATCAGTGAGTCACCAGCGGGAGTCGCCCACGAGCAGTACTTC.

The sample holds many counts of this clonotype. The chain has TRBV12-3 or TRBV12-4 and TRBJ2-4, with D perhaps matching TRBD2 (5 bases). The CDR3 covers 16 residues. Trimming shortened V by 2 bases and J by 0 bases, and 11 bases separated the two germline ends. The DNA of the CDR3 is TGTGCCAGCAGTTTAAGCCCGGGATTAGCCAAAAACATTCAGTACTTC. This translates into CASSLSPGLAKNIQYF.

This clonotype came up many times. The chain employs TRBV6-5 and TRBJ1-1, with no clear D. The CDR3 contains 15 residues. Germline V gene data show CDR1 as MNHEY and CDR2 as SVGAGI. V gave up 0 bases and J gave up 1 base, with 9 bases separating them. CDR3 nucleotides: TGTGCCAGCAGTTACTCGAAGAGGTCGAACACTGAAGCTTTCTTT. Amino acids: CASSYSKRSNTEAFF.

This chain connects TRBV6-2 or TRBV6-3 to TRBJ2-7, with TRBD1 matching over 7 bases. Trimming took 4 bases from V and 1 from J; bases not matched to a gene: 13. The CDR3 consists of 17 residues. Germline V gene sequence: CDR1 MNHEY, CDR2 SVGEGT. As DNA, the CDR3 is TGTGCCAGCAGTTGGGACAGTCAAGCCAGGTTATCCTACGAGCAGTACTTC. This gives the protein CASSWDSQARLSYEQYF.

This clonotype was recorded many times. The chain is built from TRBV27 and TRBJ1-1; 9 nucleotides match TRBD1. Trimming removed 5 bases from V and 3 bases from J; junction bases left unmatched: 16. CDR1 MNHEY and CDR2 SMNVEV come from the germline V gene (reference sequence). The CDR3 runs to 18 residues. CDR3 DNA: TGTGCCAGCAGTCCCTACTCCCTAACAGGGGGCGAAGACACTGAAGCTTTCTTT. Its protein is CASSPYSLTGGEDTEAFF.

This clonotype has a count of ten or more. This chain links TRBV5-5 with TRBJ1-2, with 11 bases identical to TRBD1. This CDR3 spans 13 amino acids. V lost 3 bases, J lost 7 bases, and 2 bases stayed unmatched. Germline loops: CDR1 SGHKS, CDR2 YYEKEE (reference sequence). The CDR3 region has the DNA TGTGCCAGCAGCTCCGGGACAGGGGGTGGCTACACCTTC. Translated, it gives CASSSGTGGGYTF.

V and J are TRBV27 and TRBJ1-4; 7 positions agree with TRBD1. CDR3 length: 17 residues. Germline V CDR1 and CDR2: MNHEY, SMNVEV (reference sequence). V shed 5 bases, J shed 5 bases, and the junction held 14 bases outside the gene matches. The CDR3 is CASSALTRQGLNEKLFF. The CDR3 DNA is TGTGCCAGCAGTGCACTAACCCGACAGGGTTTAAATGAAAAACTGTTTTTT.

CDR3 protein: CASSAGGPQGELFF. The DNA of the CDR3 is TGTGCCAGCAGTGCAGGGGGTCCACAAGGGGAGCTGTTTTTT. J is TRBJ2-2 and V is TRBV6-1, with 7 bases matching TRBD1. Germline V gene lookup returns CDR1 MNHNS and CDR2 SASEGT. This CDR3 has 14 residues. The V and J ends lost 4 bases and 8 bases, in that order; junction bases with no gene match: 7.

The sample holds many counts of this clonotype. The V call is TRBV20-1, the J call TRBJ1-2; D is perhaps TRBD1 (6 bases). V was pared by 6 bases and J by 4 bases, with 15 bases between. The CDR3 extends over 13 amino acids. Looked up from germline, CDR1 is DFQATT and CDR2 is SNEGSKA (reference sequence). The CDR3 region is CSARGGTGYGYTF. Here the CDR3 DNA reads TGCAGTGCCCGAGGGGGGACTGGCTATGGCTACACCTTC.

Concerning this clonotype: This may come from a read error, since a much larger clone is one base off. This chain joins TRBV14 and TRBJ1-1; 8 nucleotides agree with TRBD1. The germline gives CDR1 SGHDN, CDR2 FVKESK. The CDR3 has 14 residues. CDR3 nucleotides: TGTGCCAGCAGCTACGACAGGGGTAACACTGAAGCTCTCTTT. Translating it yields CASSYDRGNTEALF.

This clonotype was counted many times. The chain has TRBV2 and TRBJ2-7, with 7 bases aligning to TRBD1. Germline loops: CDR1 SNHLY, CDR2 FYNNEI. Unmatched junction bases numbered 7, after V lost 6 bases and J lost 5 bases. The length of the CDR3 is 13 residues. CDR3 loop: CASSWDSKNEQYF. For the CDR3, the DNA is TGTGCCAGCAGCTGGGACAGTAAAAACGAGCAGTACTTC.

This clonotype was recorded at least ten times. V usage is TRBV11-1 and J usage is TRBJ1-1; possibly TRBD1 for D (6 bases). The germline V gene has CDR1 SGHAT and CDR2 FQDESV (reference sequence). CDR3 length equals 14 residues. Trimming shortened V by 8 bases and J by 3 bases, and 16 bases separated the two germline ends. DNA of the CDR3: TGTGCCAGCCGAAACAGGGCGCCGGACACTGAAGCTTTCTTT. Its protein product is CASRNRAPDTEAFF.

This clonotype was picked up many times. The chain employs TRBV3-1 and TRBJ1-1, with unresolved D. With 1 base removed from V and 11 bases from J, the gap between germline ends came to 14 bases. The CDR3 is made up of 13 amino acids. CDR1 and CDR2 (germline): LGHDT, YNNKEL (reference sequence). CDR3: CASSQGTIIGAFF. Here the CDR3 DNA reads TGTGCCAGCAGCCAAGGGACGATCATTGGCGCTTTCTTT. The whole variable domain, remainder taken from reference TRBV3-1 and TRBJ1-1, is DTAVSQTPKYLVTQMGNDKSIKCEQNLGHDTMYWYKQDSKKFLKIMFSYNNKELIINETVPNRFSPKSPDKAHLNLHINSLELGDSAVYFCASSQGTIIGAFFGQGTRLTVV.

The chain employs TRBV9 and TRBJ2-5, with D possibly matching TRBD2 (6 bases). The length of the CDR3 is 14 residues. Trimming took off 4 bases at V and 3 bases at J, with 13 bases between the two ends. Germline-derived CDR1 and CDR2 are SGDLS and YYNGEE. CDR3 coding DNA: TGTGCCAGCAGCCCAATGGGGGGTAAAGAGACCCAGTACTTC. Its protein product is CASSPMGGKETQYF.

There are many counts of this clonotype. The chain recombines TRBV27 with TRBJ1-1, with D maybe TRBD1 (5 bases). Germline CDR1 reads MNHEY; CDR2 reads SMNVEV (reference sequence). Deletions cut 6 bases from V and 1 base from J, with 12 bases between. This CDR3 comprises 14 residues. As DNA, the CDR3 is TGTGCCAGCAGGCTAGACGGACAGAACACTGAAGCTTTCTTT. Protein sequence: CASRLDGQNTEAFF.

This clonotype was observed a handful of times. J is TRBJ2-5 and V is TRBV28; the match to TRBD2 covers 11 bases. This CDR3 comprises 13 residues. J gave up 3 bases and V 8 bases, and 2 bases lay outside the gene matches. CDR1 is MDHEN and CDR2 is SYDVKM in the germline V gene. Written as DNA, the CDR3 is TGTGCCAGCGGGACTAGCGGTGAAGAGACCCAGTACTTC. Its protein product is CASGTSGEETQYF.

This clonotype was counted a few times. This sequence joins TRBV2 and TRBJ2-7; no firm D call. The CDR3 consists of 16 residues. V was clipped by 1 base and J by 2 bases, with 15 bases between them. CDR1 SNHLY and CDR2 FYNNEI come from the germline V gene. Here the CDR3 DNA reads TGTGCCAGCAGTGAAGTTAATCAGCTGGGGACCTACGAGCAGTACTTC. Protein: CASSEVNQLGTYEQYF. The entire variable domain, with the rest obtained from reference TRBV2 and TRBJ2-7, is as follows: EPEVTQTPSHQVTQMGQEVILRCVPISNHLYFYWYRQILGQKVEFLVSFYNNEISEKSEIFDDQFSVERPDGSNFTLKIRSTKLEDSAMYFCASSEVNQLGTYEQYFGPGTRLTVT.

The rearrangement links TRBV6-2 or TRBV6-3 to TRBJ2-4; the D gene is possibly TRBD2 (6 bases). The CDR3 extends over 14 amino acids. CDR1 and CDR2 from the germline V gene are MNHEY and SVGEGT. V lost 6 bases to trimming and J lost 6 bases, with 15 bases between them. The DNA of the CDR3 is TGTGCCAGCAGACGACTAGGAGGCGGAAACATTCAGTACTTC. Translated, it gives CASRRLGGGNIQYF.

There are a few counts of this clonotype. V and J are TRBV10-3 and TRBJ1-5; D is ambiguous. The CDR3 has 14 residues. From germline, CDR1 is ENHRY and CDR2 SYGVKD. The V gene lost 8 bases and the J gene lost 3 bases, with 14 bases spanning the gap. This CDR3 is CAIGPEGINQPQHF. The CDR3 region has the DNA TGTGCCATCGGCCCGGAGGGTATCAATCAGCCCCAGCATTTT.

This clonotype was detected only a few times. The J gene is TRBJ2-7, the V gene TRBV7-9; 7 bases match TRBD2. Trimming removed 5 bases from V and 2 bases from J; junction bases left unmatched: 6. The CDR3 length is 14 residues. The germline gives CDR1 SEHNR, CDR2 FQNEAQ (reference sequence). The CDR3 sequence: CASSAASGPYEQYF. In DNA form, the CDR3 reads TGTGCCAGCAGCGCCGCTAGCGGACCCTACGAGCAGTACTTC.

This clonotype showed up just a few times. This chain connects TRBV12-5 to TRBJ2-6; 8 bases align to TRBD1. Germline loops: CDR1 LGHNT, CDR2 FRNRAP. The CDR3 contains 18 residues. V was clipped by 2 bases and J by 0 bases; unmatched bases: 6. The CDR3 DNA is TGTGCTAGTGGTTTGATTGGGGGGACAGGCTCTGGGGCCAACGTCCTGACTTTC. This gives the protein CASGLIGGTGSGANVLTF. The variable domain in full, completed from reference TRBV12-5 and TRBJ2-6, reads DARVTQTPRHKVTEMGQEVTMRCQPILGHNTVFWYRQTMMQGLELLAYFRNRAPLDDSGMPKDRFSAEMPDATLATLKIQPSEPRDSAVYFCASGLIGGTGSGANVLTFGAGSRLTVL.

Only a few counts were recorded for this clonotype. This chain links TRBV11-1 with TRBJ2-7, with TRBD2 identical over 9 bases. Germline V gene sequence: CDR1 SGHAT, CDR2 FQDESV (reference sequence). This CDR3 has 18 residues. Trimming took 3 bases from V and 2 from J; bases not matched to a gene: 14. The CDR3 DNA follows: TGTGCCAGCAGCTTTAGGGGATTAGCGGGAGTGGATCCCTACGAGCAGTACTTC. It translates to CASSFRGLAGVDPYEQYF. Full variable domain (missing parts from reference TRBV11-1 and TRBJ2-7): EAEVAQSPRYKITEKSQAVAFWCDPISGHATLYWYRQILGQGPELLVQFQDESVVDDSQLPKDRFSAERLKGVDSTLKIQPAELGDSAMYLCASSFRGLAGVDPYEQYFGPGTRLTVT.